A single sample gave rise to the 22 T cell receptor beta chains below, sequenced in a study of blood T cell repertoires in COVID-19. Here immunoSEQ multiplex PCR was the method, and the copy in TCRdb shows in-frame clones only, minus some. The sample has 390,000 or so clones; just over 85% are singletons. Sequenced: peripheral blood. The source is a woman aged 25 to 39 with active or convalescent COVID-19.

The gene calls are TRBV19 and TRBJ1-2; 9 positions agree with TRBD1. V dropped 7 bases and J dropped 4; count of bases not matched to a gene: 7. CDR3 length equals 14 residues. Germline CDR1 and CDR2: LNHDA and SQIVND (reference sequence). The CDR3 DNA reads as TGTGCCAGTACTGGGACAGGGACCGTCTATGGCTACACCTTC. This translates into CASTGTGTVYGYTF.

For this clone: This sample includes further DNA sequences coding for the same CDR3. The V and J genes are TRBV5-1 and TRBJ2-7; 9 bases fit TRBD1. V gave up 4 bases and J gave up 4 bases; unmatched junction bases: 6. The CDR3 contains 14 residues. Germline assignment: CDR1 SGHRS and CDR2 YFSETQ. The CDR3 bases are TGCGCCAGCAGCCCACCGGGACAGGGTTACGAGCAGTACTTC. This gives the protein CASSPPGQGYEQYF.

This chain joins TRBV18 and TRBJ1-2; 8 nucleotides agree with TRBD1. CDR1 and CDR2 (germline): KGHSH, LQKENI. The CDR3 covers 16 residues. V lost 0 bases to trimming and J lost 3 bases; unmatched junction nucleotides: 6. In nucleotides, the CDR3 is TGTGCCAGCTCACCACCAAACAGGGGGAGGGACTATGGCTACACCTTC. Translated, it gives CASSPPNRGRDYGYTF. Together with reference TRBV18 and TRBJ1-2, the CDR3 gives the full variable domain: NAGVMQNPRHLVRRRGQEARLRCSPMKGHSHVYWYRQLPEEGLKFMVYLQKENIIDESGMPKERFSAEFPKEGPSILRIQQVVRGDSAAYFCASSPPNRGRDYGYTFGSGTRLTVV.

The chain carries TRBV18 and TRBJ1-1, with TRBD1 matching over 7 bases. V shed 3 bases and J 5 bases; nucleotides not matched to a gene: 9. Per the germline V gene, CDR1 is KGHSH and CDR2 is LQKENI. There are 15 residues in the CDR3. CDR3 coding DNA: TGTGCCAGCTCACCTATAGGACAGGAGGGGACTGAAGCTTTCTTT. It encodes CASSPIGQEGTEAFF.

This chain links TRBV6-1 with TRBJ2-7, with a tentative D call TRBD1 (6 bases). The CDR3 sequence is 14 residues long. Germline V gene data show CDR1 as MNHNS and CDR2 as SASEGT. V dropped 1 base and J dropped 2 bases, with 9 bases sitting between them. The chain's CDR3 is CASSEDRETYEQYF. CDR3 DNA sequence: TGTGCCAGCAGTGAAGACAGGGAGACCTACGAGCAGTACTTC.

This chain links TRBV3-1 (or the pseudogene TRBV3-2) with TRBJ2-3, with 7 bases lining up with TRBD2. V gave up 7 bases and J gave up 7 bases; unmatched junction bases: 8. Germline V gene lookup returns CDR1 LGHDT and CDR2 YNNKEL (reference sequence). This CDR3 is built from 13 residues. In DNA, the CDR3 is TGTGCCAGCACCAGGGAGGGGACTTATACGCAGTATTTT. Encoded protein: CASTREGTYTQYF.

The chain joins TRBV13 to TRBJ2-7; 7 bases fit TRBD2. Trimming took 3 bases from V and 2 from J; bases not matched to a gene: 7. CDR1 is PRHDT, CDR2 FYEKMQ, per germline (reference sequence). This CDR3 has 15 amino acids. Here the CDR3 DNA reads TGTGCCAGCAGCTTGGGACTACCGGGAGCCTACGAGCAGTACTTC. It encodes CASSLGLPGAYEQYF.

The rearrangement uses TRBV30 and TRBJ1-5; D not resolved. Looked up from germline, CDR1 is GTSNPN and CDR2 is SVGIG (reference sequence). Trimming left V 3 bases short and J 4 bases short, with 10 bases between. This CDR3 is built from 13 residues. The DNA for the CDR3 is TGTGCCTGGAGCCAACAGCCTAATCAGCCCCAGCATTTT. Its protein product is CAWSQQPNQPQHF. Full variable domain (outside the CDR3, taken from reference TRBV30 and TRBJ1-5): SQTIHQWPATLVQPVGSPLSLECTVEGTSNPNLYWYRQAAGRGLQLLFYSVGIGQISSEVPQNLSASRPQDRQFILSSKKLLLSDSGFYLCAWSQQPNQPQHFGDGTRLSIL.

CDR3 protein: CASCRDRTNTDTQYF. The CDR3 DNA sequence: TGTGCCAGCTGCAGGGACAGAACCAACACAGATACGCAGTATTTT. The V call is TRBV2, the J call TRBJ2-3, with 7 bases aligning to TRBD1. There are 15 residues in the CDR3. Trimming at V came to 8 bases and at J to 2 bases, leaving 10 bases not matched to a gene. Per germline, CDR1 SNHLY and CDR2 FYNNEI.

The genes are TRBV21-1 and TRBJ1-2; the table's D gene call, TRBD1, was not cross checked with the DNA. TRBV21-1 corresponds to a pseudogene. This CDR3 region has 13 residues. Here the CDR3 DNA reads TGTGCCAGCAGCCAGGGGAGATTCTATGGCTACACCTTC. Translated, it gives CASSQGRFYGYTF.

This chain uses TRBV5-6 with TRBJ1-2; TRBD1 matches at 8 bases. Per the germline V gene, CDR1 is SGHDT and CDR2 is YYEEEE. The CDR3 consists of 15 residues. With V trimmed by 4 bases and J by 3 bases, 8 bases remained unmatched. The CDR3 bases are TGTGCCAGCAGCCCTGGACAGGGAGGTCACTATGGCTACACCTTC. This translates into CASSPGQGGHYGYTF.

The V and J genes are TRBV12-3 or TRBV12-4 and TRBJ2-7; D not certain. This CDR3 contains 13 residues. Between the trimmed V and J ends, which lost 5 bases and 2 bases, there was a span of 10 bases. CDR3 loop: CASSRQAPYEQYF. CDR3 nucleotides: TGTGCCAGCAGTCGTCAGGCCCCCTACGAGCAGTACTTC.

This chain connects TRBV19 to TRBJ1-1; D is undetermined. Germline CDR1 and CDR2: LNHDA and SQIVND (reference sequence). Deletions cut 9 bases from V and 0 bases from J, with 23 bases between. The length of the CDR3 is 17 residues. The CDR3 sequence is CASYPRISWEMNTEAFF. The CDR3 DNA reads TGTGCCAGCTATCCCCGGATATCTTGGGAGATGAACACTGAAGCTTTCTTT.

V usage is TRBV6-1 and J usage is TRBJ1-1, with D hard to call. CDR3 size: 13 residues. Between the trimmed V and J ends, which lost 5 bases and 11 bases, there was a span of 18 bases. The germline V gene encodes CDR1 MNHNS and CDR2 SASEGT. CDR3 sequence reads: CASSLGDVRVAFF. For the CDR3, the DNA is TGTGCCAGCAGTCTCGGCGACGTGCGGGTGGCTTTCTTT.

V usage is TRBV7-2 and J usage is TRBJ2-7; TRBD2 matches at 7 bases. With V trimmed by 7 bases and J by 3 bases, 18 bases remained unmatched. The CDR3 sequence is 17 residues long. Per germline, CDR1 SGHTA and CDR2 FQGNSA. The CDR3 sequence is CASNNKRGPKRHYEQYF. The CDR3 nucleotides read TGTGCCAGCAACAACAAGCGGGGCCCCAAACGCCACTACGAGCAGTACTTC.

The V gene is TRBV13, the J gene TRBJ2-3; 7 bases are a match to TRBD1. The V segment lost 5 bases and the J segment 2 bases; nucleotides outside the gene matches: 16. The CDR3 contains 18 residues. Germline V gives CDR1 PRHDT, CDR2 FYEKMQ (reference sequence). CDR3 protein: CASSPPTQDRVVTDTQYF. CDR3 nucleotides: TGTGCCAGCAGCCCGCCAACCCAAGACAGGGTCGTCACAGATACGCAGTATTTT.

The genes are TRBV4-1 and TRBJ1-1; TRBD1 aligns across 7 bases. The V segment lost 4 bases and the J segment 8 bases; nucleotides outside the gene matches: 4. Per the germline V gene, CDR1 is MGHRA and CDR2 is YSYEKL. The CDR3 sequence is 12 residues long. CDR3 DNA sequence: TGCGCCAGCAGCCGAGAGACAGGGGAAGCTTTCTTT. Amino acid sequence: CASSRETGEAFF.

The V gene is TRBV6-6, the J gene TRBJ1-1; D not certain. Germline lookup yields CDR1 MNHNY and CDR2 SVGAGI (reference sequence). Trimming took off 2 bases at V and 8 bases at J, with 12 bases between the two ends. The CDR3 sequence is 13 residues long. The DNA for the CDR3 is TGTGCCAGCAGTTACGGAGGCAGCGACGAAGCTTTCTTT. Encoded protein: CASSYGGSDEAFF.

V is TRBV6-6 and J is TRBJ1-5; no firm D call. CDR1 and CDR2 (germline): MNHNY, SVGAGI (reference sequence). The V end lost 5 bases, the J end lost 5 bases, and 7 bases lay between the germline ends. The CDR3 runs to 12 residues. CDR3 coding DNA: TGTGCCAGCAGTAACCAGGATCAGCCCCAGCATTTT. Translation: CASSNQDQPQHF.

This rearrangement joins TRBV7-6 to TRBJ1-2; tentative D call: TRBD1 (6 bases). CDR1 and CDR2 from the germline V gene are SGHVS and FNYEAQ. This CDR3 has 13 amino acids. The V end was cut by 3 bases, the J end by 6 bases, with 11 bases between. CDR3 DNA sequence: TGTGCCAGCAGCTTCGCGGGGGGCGATGGCTACACCTTC. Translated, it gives CASSFAGGDGYTF.

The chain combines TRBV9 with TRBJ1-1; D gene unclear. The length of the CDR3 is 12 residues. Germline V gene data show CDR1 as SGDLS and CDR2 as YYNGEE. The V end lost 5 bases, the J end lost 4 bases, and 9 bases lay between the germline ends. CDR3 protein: CASRGLGTEAFF. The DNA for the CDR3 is TGTGCCAGCAGGGGTCTAGGCACTGAAGCTTTCTTT.

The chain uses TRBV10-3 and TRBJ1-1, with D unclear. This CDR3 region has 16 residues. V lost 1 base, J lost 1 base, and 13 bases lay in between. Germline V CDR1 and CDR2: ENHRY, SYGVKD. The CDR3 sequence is CAISEWAGAGNTEAFF. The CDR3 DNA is TGTGCCATCAGTGAGTGGGCAGGCGCGGGGAACACTGAAGCTTTCTTT.